What follows are 20 T cell receptor beta chains derived from one specimen sequenced in a study of CD8+ T cells in alopecia areata. After isolation, RNA underwent reverse transcription to generate cDNA as the sequencing template. Sequencing used immunoSEQ multiplex PCR; TCRdb keeps in-frame clones, though not all of them. The repertoire holds 90,000 to 120,000 clones, with around 59% as singletons. The sample consisted of CD8+ T cells sorted from blood. These receptor sequences come from a human donor in good health.

The chain uses TRBV7-2 and TRBJ2-7, with TRBD2 matching 12 bases. V lost 6 bases to trimming and J lost 6 bases; unmatched junction nucleotides: 6. This CDR3 has 14 amino acids. The germline CDR1 and CDR2 sequences are SGHTA and FQGNSA. The CDR3, as DNA: TGTGCCAGCAGTCATACTAGCGGGGGGATCGAGCAGTACTTC. This translates into CASSHTSGGIEQYF.

A single count supports this clone. The chain is built from TRBV30 and TRBJ1-2, with no clear D. V dropped 2 bases and J dropped 4 bases, with 11 bases sitting between them. This CDR3 spans 13 amino acids. Germline V gives CDR1 GTSNPN, CDR2 SVGIG (reference sequence). Here the CDR3 reads CAWSYGSAYGYTF. For the CDR3, the DNA is TGTGCCTGGAGTTACGGGAGTGCCTATGGCTACACCTTC.

J is TRBJ2-7 and V is TRBV4-3, with D possibly TRBD2 on 5 matching bases. The CDR3 runs to 14 residues. Between the trimmed V and J ends, which lost 0 bases and 2 bases, there was a span of 8 bases. Germline V CDR1 and CDR2: LGHNA, YSLEER. CDR3 protein: CASSQEGAAYEQYF. For the CDR3, the DNA is TGCGCCAGCAGCCAAGAGGGAGCAGCCTACGAGCAGTACTTC.

The chain has TRBV28 and TRBJ2-7; possibly TRBD2 for D (7 bases). The CDR3 extends over 16 amino acids. Per germline, CDR1 MDHEN and CDR2 SYDVKM. V was cut by 5 bases and J by 2 bases, with 19 bases left in between. CDR3 nucleotide sequence: TGTGCCAGCAGTCCCCGGGGAAGCGGGGACACCTACGAGCAGTACTTC. Amino acid sequence: CASSPRGSGDTYEQYF.

CDR3 protein: CASSLGQGASDEQYF. CDR3 sequence (DNA): TGTGCCAGCAGCCTCGGACAGGGGGCGAGCGACGAGCAGTACTTC. The chain links TRBV7-9 to TRBJ2-7, with 11 bases fitting TRBD1. CDR3 length: 15 amino acids. V lost 5 bases and J lost 5; bases outside the gene matches: 8. Germline-derived CDR1 and CDR2 are SEHNR and FQNEAQ (reference sequence).

This chain connects TRBV6-1 to TRBJ2-2; 7 bases map to TRBD2. Looked up from germline, CDR1 is MNHNS and CDR2 is SASEGT. CDR3 length: 16 residues. Trimming cost V 2 bases and J 4 bases; bases outside gene matches: 7. CDR3 DNA sequence: TGTGCCAGCAGTGAAAGTCGGGGGGTCTCCACCGGGGAGCTGTTTTTT. The encoded protein is CASSESRGVSTGELFF.

This chain uses TRBV13 with TRBJ2-3, with 10 bases identical to TRBD1. Germline V CDR1 and CDR2: PRHDT, FYEKMQ (reference sequence). Unmatched junction bases numbered 7, after V lost 4 bases and J lost 3 bases. The CDR3 is made up of 16 amino acids. As DNA, the CDR3 is TGTGCCAGCAGCTCCCGGGACAGGGGAAAGACAGATACGCAGTATTTT. This translates into CASSSRDRGKTDTQYF.

The V gene is TRBV4-3, the J gene TRBJ2-2, with D possibly being TRBD2 (5 bases). The CDR3 contains 15 residues. The V and J ends lost 6 bases and 5 bases respectively, with 16 bases between them. Germline CDR1 and CDR2: LGHNA and YSLEER. The chain's CDR3 is CASRYTALATGELFF. CDR3 coding DNA: TGCGCCAGCAGGTACACCGCGCTAGCTACCGGGGAGCTGTTTTTT.

This clone has only one observation. The chain combines TRBV7-9 with TRBJ1-5, with 8 nucleotides matching TRBD1. This CDR3 spans 15 amino acids. V lost 3 bases and J lost 2; bases outside the gene matches: 3. CDR1 and CDR2 (germline): SEHNR, FQNEAQ (reference sequence). This CDR3 reads CASSFPDRGNQPQHF. The CDR3 DNA follows: TGTGCCAGCAGCTTTCCGGACAGGGGCAATCAGCCCCAGCATTTT.

The V call is TRBV29-1, the J call TRBJ2-1; 8 nucleotides align to TRBD1. J was trimmed by 8 bases and V by 1 base; bases with no gene match: 10. The CDR3 is made up of 15 amino acids. Germline CDR1 SQVTM, CDR2 ANQGSEA. The CDR3 nucleotides read TGCAGCGTTGAAGGTGGGCAGGGGGCTAGCTATGAGCAGTTCTTC. Protein product: CSVEGGQGASYEQFF.

This clone was counted a few times. The chain recombines TRBV7-8 with TRBJ2-7; D may be TRBD1 or TRBD2 (6 bases each). The V and J ends lost 4 bases and 4 bases respectively, with 26 bases between them. This CDR3 is 18 amino acids long. Germline loops: CDR1 SGHVS, CDR2 FQNEAQ. CDR3 sequence reads: CASSSSRTAGHTLYEQYF. In DNA form, the CDR3 reads TGTGCCAGCAGCTCAAGTCGAACTGCGGGACACACACTATACGAGCAGTACTTC.

This clone was seen only a few times. V gene TRBV15 combines with J gene TRBJ2-7; D is unresolved. The germline V gene has CDR1 LNHNV and CDR2 YYDKDF (reference sequence). The CDR3 is 16 amino acids. V lost 1 base, J lost 1 base, and 14 bases lay in between. The CDR3 nucleotides are TGTGCCACCAGCAGAGTCTTAGGAGCGACGTCCTACGAGCAGTACTTC. As protein: CATSRVLGATSYEQYF.

The chain couples TRBV13 to TRBJ1-2; TRBD1 is a possible D gene (5 bases). Trimming pared 5 bases from V and 5 bases from J, leaving 12 bases between. Germline CDR1 reads PRHDT; CDR2 reads FYEKMQ (reference sequence). CDR3 length: 13 residues. Written as DNA, the CDR3 is TGTGCCAGCAGCCCTGGCAGGGCTTATGGCTACACCTTC. This codes for CASSPGRAYGYTF.

This clone appeared a few times. V gene TRBV4-2 combines with J gene TRBJ1-1; 7 bases are shared with TRBD1. Germline assignment: CDR1 LGHNA and CDR2 YNFKEQ. The CDR3 runs 13 residues. V lost 3 bases and J lost 10; bases outside the gene matches: 8. In nucleotides, the CDR3 is TGTGCCAGCAGCCAGGAAGACAGGGCCTCAGCTTTCTTT. Residues: CASSQEDRASAFF.

The CDR3 loop is CASSLEAGAPNPTDTQYF. The CDR3 DNA reads TGCGCCAGCAGCTTGGAAGCGGGGGCCCCTAACCCCACAGATACGCAGTATTTT. The rearrangement joins TRBV5-1 to TRBJ2-3; 8 bases are shared with TRBD2. Germline V gene lookup returns CDR1 SGHRS and CDR2 YFSETQ. The length of the CDR3 is 18 residues. V was pared by 0 bases and J by 2 bases, with 11 bases of the junction left unmatched.

This chain joins TRBV9 and TRBJ1-5; D is uncertain. V lost 0 bases and J 3 bases, leaving 4 bases between the germline ends. CDR3 size: 13 residues. Looked up from germline, CDR1 is SGDLS and CDR2 is YYNGEE. As DNA, the CDR3 is TGTGCCAGCAGCGTAGGGGACAATCAGCCCCAGCATTTT. This translates into CASSVGDNQPQHF. The whole variable domain, filled in from reference TRBV9 and TRBJ1-5, reads DSGVTQTPKHLITATGQRVTLRCSPRSGDLSVYWYQQSLDQGLQFLIQYYNGEERAKGNILERFSAQQFPDLHSELNLSSLELGDSALYFCASSVGDNQPQHFGDGTRLSIL.

The rearrangement joins TRBV9 to TRBJ2-5; TRBD2 agrees at 7 bases. Germline CDR1 and CDR2: SGDLS and YYNGEE. This CDR3 is built from 15 residues. V was clipped by 3 bases and J by 2 bases; unmatched bases: 7. CDR3 protein: CASSGSGAKQETQYF. Here the CDR3 DNA reads TGTGCCAGCAGCGGGAGCGGGGCCAAACAAGAGACCCAGTACTTC.

The chain employs TRBV2 and TRBJ2-6; the D is unclear. V was pared by 7 bases and J by 0 bases, with 4 bases between. CDR3 length: 13 residues. Germline CDR1 is SNHLY and CDR2 is FYNNEI. The CDR3 here is CASISSGANVLTF. The DNA of the CDR3 is TGTGCCAGCATCAGCTCTGGGGCCAACGTCCTGACTTTC.

The rearrangement joins TRBV14 to TRBJ2-7; 7 bases fit TRBD2. The CDR3 length is 13 residues. Germline-derived CDR1 and CDR2 are SGHDN and FVKESK. V trimming: 4 bases; J trimming: 6 bases; junction bases outside the gene matches: 6. In DNA, the CDR3 is TGTGCCAGCAGCCCTGGGGCGGGGGTCGAGCAGTACTTC. It is translated as CASSPGAGVEQYF.

The V call is TRBV29-1, the J call TRBJ1-2, with no clear D. With 3 bases removed from V and 8 bases from J, the gap between germline ends came to 16 bases. The germline gives CDR1 SQVTM, CDR2 ANQGSEA. CDR3 length: 13 residues. For the CDR3, the DNA is TGCAGCGTTGACTGGCCTGAAGGATGGGGCTACACCTTC. It codes for CSVDWPEGWGYTF.